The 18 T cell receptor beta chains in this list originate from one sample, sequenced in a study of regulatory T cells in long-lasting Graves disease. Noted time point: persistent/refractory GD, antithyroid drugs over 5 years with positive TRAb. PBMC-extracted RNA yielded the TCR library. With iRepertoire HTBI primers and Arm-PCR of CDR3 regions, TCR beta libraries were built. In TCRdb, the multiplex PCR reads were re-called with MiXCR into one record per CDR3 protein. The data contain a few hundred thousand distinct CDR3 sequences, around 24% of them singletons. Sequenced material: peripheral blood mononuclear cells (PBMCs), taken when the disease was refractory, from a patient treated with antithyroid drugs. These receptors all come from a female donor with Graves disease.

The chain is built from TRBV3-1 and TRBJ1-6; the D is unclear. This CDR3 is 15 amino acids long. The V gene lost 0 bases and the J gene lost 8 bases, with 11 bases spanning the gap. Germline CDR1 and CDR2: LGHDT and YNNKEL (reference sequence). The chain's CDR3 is CASSQDIQWDSPLHF. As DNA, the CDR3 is TGTGCCAGCAGCCAAGACATCCAATGGGATTCACCCCTCCACTTT. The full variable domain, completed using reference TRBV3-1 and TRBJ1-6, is DTAVSQTPKYLVTQMGNDKSIKCEQNLGHDTMYWYKQDSKKFLKIMFSYNNKELIINETVPNRFSPKSPDKAHLNLHINSLELGDSAVYFCASSQDIQWDSPLHFGNGTRLTVT.

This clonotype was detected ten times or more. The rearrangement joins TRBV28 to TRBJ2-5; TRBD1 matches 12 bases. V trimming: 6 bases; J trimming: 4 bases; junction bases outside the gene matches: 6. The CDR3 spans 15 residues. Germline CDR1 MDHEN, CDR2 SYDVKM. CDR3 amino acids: CASSNPGQGAETQYF. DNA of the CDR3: TGTGCCAGCAGCAATCCGGGACAGGGGGCAGAGACCCAGTACTTC.

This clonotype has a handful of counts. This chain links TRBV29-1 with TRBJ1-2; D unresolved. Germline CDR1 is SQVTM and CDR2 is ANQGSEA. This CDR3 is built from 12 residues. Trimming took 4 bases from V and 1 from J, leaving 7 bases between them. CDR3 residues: CSVASFNYGYTF. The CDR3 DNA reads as TGCAGCGTTGCCTCTTTTAACTATGGCTACACCTTC. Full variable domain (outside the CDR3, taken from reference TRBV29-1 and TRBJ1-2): SAVISQKPSRDICQRGTSLTIQCQVDSQVTMMFWYRQQPGQSLTLIATANQGSEATYESGFVIDKFPISRPNLTFSTLTVSNMSPEDSSIYLCSVASFNYGYTFGSGTRLTVV.

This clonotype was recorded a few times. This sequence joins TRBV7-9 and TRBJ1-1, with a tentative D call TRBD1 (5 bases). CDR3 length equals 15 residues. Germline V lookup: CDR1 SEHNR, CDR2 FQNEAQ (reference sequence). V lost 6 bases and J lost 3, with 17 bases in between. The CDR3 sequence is CASRRDPRGDTEAFF. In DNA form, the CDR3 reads TGTGCCAGCAGGAGGGACCCACGGGGTGACACTGAAGCTTTCTTT.

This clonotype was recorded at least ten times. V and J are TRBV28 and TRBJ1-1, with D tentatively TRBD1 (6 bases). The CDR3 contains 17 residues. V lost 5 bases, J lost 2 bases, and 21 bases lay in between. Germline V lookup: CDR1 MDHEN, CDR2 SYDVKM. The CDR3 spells CASSAPGTYGSNTEAFF. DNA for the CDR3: TGTGCCAGCAGTGCTCCCGGGACATACGGTAGTAACACTGAAGCTTTCTTT.

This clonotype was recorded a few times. The CDR3 DNA follows: TGTGCCAGCAGTGAAGGGTCAGACTCCTACGAGCAGTACTTC. It yields the protein CASSEGSDSYEQYF. V is TRBV2 and J is TRBJ2-7; D is uncertain. Germline CDR1 is SNHLY and CDR2 is FYNNEI. CDR3 length: 14 amino acids. V lost 1 base and J lost 0, with 7 bases in between.

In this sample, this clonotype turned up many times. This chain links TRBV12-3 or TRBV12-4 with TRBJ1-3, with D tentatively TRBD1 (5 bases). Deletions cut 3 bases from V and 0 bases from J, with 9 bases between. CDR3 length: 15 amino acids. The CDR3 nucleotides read TGTGCCAGCAGTTTGGGACCGAGCTCTGGAAACACCATATATTTT. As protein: CASSLGPSSGNTIYF.

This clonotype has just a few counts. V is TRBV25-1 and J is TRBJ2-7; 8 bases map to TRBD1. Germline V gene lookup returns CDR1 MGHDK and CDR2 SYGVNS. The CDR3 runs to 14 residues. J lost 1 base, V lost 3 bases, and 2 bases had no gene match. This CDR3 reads CASSDHRGSYEQYF. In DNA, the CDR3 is TGTGCCAGCAGTGACCACAGGGGGTCCTACGAGCAGTACTTC.

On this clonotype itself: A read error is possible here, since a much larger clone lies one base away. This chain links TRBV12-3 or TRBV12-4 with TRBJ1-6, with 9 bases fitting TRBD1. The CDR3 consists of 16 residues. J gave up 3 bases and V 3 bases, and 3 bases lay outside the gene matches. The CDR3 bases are TGTGCCAGCAGTTTCGGGGACAGGGTCTATAATTCACCCCTCCACTTT. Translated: CASSFGDRVYNSPLHF.

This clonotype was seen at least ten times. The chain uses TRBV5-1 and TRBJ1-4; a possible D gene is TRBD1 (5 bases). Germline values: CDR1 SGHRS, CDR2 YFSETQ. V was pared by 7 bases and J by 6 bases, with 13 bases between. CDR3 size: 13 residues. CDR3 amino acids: CASAEGVDEKLFF. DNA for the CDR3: TGCGCCAGCGCGGAAGGGGTGGATGAAAAACTGTTTTTT.

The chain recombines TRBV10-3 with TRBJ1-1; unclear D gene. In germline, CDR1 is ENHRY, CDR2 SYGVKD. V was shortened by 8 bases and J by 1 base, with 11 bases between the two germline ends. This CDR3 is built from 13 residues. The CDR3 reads CAISSSRNTEAFF. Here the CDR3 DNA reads TGTGCCATCTCATCCTCGAGGAACACTGAAGCTTTCTTT.

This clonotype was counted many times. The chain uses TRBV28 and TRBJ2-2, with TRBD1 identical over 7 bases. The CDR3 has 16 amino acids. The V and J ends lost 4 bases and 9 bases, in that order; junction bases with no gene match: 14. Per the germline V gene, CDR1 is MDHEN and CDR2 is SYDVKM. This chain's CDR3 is CASSSLAGRGIRELFF. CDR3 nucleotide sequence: TGTGCCAGCAGTTCCCTGGCGGGCAGGGGGATCAGGGAGCTGTTTTTT.

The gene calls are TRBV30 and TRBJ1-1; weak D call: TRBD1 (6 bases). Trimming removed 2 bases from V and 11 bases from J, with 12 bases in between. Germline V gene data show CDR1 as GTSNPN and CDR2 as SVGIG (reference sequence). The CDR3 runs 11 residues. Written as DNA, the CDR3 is TGTGCCTGGAGTCGGGGGCGCGAGGCTTTCTTT. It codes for CAWSRGREAFF.

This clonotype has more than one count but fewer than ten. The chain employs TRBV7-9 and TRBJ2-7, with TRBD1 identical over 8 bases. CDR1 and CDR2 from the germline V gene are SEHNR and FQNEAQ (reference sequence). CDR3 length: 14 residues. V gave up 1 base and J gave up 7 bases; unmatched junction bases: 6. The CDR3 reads CASSLVATGDEQYF. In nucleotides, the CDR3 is TGTGCCAGCAGCTTAGTCGCGACAGGGGATGAGCAGTACTTC.

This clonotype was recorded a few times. The CDR3 loop is CASSLDGSAETQYF. The DNA for the CDR3 is TGTGCCAGCAGCTTAGACGGGAGTGCGGAGACCCAGTACTTC. V gene TRBV7-9 combines with J gene TRBJ2-5, with a possible D match to TRBD2 (6 bases). In germline, CDR1 is SEHNR, CDR2 FQNEAQ (reference sequence). The CDR3 spans 14 residues. Between the trimmed V and J ends, which lost 1 base and 5 bases, there was a span of 11 bases. The variable domain in full, completed from reference TRBV7-9 and TRBJ2-5, reads DTGVSQNPRHKITKRGQNVTFRCDPISEHNRLYWYRQTLGQGPEFLTYFQNEAQLEKSRLLSDRFSAERPKGSFSTLEIQRTEQGDSAMYLCASSLDGSAETQYFGPGTRLLVL.

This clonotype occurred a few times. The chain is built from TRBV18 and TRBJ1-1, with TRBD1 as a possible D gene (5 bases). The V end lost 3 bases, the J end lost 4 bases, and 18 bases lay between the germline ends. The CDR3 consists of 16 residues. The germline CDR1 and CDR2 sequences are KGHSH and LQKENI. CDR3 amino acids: CASSPSFGGSGTEAFF. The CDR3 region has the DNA TGTGCCAGCTCACCCTCGTTCGGGGGATCGGGCACTGAAGCTTTCTTT.

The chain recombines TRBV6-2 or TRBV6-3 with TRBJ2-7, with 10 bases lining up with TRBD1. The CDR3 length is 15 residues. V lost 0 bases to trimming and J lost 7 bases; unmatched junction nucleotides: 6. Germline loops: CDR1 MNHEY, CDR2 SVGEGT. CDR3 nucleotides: TGTGCCAGCAGTTACTCGCGACAGGGGGCGAAGGAGCAGTACTTC. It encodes CASSYSRQGAKEQYF.

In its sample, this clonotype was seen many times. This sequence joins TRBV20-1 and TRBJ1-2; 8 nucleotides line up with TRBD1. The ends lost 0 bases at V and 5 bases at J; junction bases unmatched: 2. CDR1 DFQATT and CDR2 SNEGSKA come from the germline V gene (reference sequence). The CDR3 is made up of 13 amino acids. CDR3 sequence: CSARDRGRYGYTF. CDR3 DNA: TGCAGTGCTAGAGACAGGGGGCGATATGGCTACACCTTC.